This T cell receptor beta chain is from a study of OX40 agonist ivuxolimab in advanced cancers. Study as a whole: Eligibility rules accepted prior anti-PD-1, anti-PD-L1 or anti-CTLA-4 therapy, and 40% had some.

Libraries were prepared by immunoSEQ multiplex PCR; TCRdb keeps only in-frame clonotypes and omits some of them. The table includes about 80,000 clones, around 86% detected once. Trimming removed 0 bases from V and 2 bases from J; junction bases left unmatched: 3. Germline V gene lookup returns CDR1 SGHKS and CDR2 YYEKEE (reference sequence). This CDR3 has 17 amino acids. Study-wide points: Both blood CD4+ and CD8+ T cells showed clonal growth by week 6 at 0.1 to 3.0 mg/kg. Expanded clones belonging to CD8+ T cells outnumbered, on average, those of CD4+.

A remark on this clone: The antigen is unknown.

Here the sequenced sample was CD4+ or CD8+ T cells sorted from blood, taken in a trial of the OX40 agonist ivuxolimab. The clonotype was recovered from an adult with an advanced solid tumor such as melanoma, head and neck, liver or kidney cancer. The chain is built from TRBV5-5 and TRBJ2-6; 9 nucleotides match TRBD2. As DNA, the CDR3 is TGTGCCAGCAGCTTGGTAGCGGGGGCGACTGGGGCCAACGTCCTGACTTTC. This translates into CASSLVAGATGANVLTF.